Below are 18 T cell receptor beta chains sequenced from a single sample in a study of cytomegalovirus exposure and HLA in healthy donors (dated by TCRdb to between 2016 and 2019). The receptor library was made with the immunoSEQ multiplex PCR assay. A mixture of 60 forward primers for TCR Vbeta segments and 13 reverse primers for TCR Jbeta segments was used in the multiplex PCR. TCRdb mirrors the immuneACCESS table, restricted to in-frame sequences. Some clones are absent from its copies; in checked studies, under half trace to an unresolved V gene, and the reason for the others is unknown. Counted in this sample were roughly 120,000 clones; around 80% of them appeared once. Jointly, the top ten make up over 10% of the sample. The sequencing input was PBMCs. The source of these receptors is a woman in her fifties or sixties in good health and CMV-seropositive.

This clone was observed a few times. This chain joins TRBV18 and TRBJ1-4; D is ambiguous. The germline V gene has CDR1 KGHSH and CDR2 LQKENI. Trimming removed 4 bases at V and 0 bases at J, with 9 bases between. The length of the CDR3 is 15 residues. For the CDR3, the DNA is TGTGCCAGCTCACTGGGCCCTGCAACTAATGAAAAACTGTTTTTT. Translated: CASSLGPATNEKLFF.

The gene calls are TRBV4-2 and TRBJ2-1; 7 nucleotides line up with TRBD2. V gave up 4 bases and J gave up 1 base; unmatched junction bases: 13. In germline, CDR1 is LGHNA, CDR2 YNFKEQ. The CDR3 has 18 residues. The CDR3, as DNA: TGTGCCAGCAGCCGGTTTGGGGGGGGTAGCGGATCCTACAATGAGCAGTTCTTC. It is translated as CASSRFGGGSGSYNEQFF.

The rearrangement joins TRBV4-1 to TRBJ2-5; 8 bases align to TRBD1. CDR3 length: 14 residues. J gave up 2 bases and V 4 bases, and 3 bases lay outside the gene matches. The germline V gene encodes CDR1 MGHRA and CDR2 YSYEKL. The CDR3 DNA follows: TGCGCCAGCAGCCCCGGACAGGGACAAGAGACCCAGTACTTC. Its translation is CASSPGQGQETQYF.

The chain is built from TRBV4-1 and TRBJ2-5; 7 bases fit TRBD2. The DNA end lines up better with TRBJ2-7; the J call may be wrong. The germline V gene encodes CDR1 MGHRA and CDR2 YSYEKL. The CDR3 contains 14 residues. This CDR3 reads CASSPSGKKDEQYF. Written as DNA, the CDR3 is TGCGCCAGCAGCCCCAGCGGGAAAAAGGACGAGCAGTACTTC.

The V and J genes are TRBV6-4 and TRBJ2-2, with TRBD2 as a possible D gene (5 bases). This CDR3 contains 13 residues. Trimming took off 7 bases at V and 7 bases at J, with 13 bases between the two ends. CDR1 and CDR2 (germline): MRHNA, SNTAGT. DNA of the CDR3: TGTGCCAGCACCAATAGAAGCGGCGGGGAGCTGTTTTTT. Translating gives CASTNRSGGELFF.

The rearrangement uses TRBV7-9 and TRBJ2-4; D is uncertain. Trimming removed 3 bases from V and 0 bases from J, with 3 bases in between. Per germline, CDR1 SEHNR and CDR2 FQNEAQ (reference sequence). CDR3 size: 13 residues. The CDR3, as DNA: TGTGCCAGCAGCTTGGCAGCCAAAAACATTCAGTACTTC. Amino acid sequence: CASSLAAKNIQYF.

CDR3 protein: CASSSLSVGGVYNEQFF. CDR3 sequence (DNA): TGTGCCAGCAGCTCACTCTCCGTGGGAGGAGTTTACAATGAGCAGTTCTTC. V usage is TRBV7-3 and J usage is TRBJ2-1, with a weak D call TRBD2 (6 bases). The CDR3 is made up of 17 amino acids. Per germline, CDR1 SGHTA and CDR2 FQGTGA. Trimming removed 4 bases from V and 4 bases from J, with 20 bases in between.

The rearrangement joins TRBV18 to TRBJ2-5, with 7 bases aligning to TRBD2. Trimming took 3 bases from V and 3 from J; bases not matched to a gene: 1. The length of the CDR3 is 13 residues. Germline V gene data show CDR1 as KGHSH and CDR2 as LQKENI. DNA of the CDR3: TGTGCCAGCTCACCGGGAGGGGAAGAGACCCAGTACTTC. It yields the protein CASSPGGEETQYF.

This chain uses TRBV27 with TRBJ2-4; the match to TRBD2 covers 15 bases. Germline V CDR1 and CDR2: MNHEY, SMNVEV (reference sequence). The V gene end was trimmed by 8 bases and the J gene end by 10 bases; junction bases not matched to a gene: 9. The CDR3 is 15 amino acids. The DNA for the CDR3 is TGTGCCAGCGCCAGGACTAGCGGGAGGGCTCGGATTCAGTACTTC. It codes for CASARTSGRARIQYF.

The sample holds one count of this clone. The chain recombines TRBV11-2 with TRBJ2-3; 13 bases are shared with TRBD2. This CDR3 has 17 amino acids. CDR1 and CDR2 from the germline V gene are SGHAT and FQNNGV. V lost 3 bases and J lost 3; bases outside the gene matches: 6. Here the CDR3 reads CASSLRTSGSLTDTQYF. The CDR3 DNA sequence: TGTGCCAGCAGCTTGCGGACTAGCGGGAGTTTGACAGATACGCAGTATTTT.

CDR3 in DNA: TGTGCCAGCAGCTTGGAAGCAGGGAACTATGGCTACACCTTC. Translation gives CASSLEAGNYGYTF. The chain has TRBV5-4 and TRBJ1-2; tentatively, D is TRBD1 (5 bases). Germline V gene sequence: CDR1 SGHNT, CDR2 YYREEE (reference sequence). The CDR3 runs 14 residues. Trimming removed 0 bases at V and 2 bases at J, with 8 bases between.

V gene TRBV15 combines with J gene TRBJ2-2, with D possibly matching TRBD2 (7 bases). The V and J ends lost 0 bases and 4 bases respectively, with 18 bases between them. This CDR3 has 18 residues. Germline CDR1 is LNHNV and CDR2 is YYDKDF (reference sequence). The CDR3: CATSRDAGALVGTGELFF. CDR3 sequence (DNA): TGTGCCACCAGCAGAGATGCGGGGGCTCTTGTGGGCACCGGGGAGCTGTTTTTT. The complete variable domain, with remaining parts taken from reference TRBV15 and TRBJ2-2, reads DAMVIQNPRYQVTQFGKPVTLSCSQTLNHNVMYWYQQKSSQAPKLLFHYYDKDFNNEADTPDNFQSRRPNTSFCFLDIRSPGLGDTAMYLCATSRDAGALVGTGELFFGEGSRLTVL.

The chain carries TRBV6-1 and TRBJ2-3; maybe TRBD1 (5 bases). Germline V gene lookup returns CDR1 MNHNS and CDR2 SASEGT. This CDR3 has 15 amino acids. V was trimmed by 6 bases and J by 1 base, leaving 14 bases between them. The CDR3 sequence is CASSLRARGTDTQYF. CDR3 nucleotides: TGTGCCAGCAGCCTCCGGGCCAGGGGCACAGATACGCAGTATTTT.

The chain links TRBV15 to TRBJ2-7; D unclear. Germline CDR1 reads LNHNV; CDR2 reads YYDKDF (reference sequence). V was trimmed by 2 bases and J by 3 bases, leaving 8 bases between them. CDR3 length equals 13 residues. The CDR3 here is CATSRQAFYEQYF. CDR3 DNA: TGTGCCACCAGCAGACAGGCATTCTACGAGCAGTACTTC.

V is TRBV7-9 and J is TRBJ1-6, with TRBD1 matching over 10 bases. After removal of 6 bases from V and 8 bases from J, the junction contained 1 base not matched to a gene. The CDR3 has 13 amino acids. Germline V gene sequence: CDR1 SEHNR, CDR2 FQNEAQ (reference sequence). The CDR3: CASRGQGYSPLHF. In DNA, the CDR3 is TGTGCCAGCAGGGGACAGGGGTATTCACCCCTCCACTTT.

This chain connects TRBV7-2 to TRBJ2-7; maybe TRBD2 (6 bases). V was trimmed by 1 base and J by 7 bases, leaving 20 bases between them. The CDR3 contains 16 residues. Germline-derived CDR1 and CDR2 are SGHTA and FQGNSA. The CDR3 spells CASSLDPAMVGREQYF. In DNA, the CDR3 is TGTGCCAGCAGCTTAGACCCCGCGATGGTGGGGAGGGAGCAGTACTTC.

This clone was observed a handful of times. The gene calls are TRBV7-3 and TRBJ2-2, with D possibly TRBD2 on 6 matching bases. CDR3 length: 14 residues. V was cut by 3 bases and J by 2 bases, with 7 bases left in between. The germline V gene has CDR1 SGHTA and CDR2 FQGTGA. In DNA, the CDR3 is TGTGCCAGCAGCTTTGGGACTAACACCGGGGAGCTGTTTTTT. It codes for CASSFGTNTGELFF. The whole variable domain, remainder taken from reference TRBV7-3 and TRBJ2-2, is GAGVSQTPSNKVTEKGKYVELRCDPISGHTALYWYRQSLGQGPEFLIYFQGTGAADDSGLPNDRFFAVRPEGSVSTLKIQRTERGDSAVYLCASSFGTNTGELFFGEGSRLTVL.

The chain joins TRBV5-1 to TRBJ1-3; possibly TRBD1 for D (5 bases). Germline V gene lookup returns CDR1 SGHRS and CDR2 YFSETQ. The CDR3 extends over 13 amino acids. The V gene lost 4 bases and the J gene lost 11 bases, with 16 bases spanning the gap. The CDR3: CASSPRDGSSIYF. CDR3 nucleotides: TGCGCCAGCAGCCCCCGGGACGGGAGTTCCATATATTTT.